This entry lists 27 T cell receptor beta chains sequenced from one sample in a study of shared clonotypes between healthy human individuals. The table came from immunoSEQ multiplex PCR; TCRdb's copy has only in-frame clones and leaves some out. The sample shows 110,000 or so clones, over 65% of them seen only once. Specimen: memory CD8+ T cells sorted from blood. Stated subset: CD45RO+ cells pooled with CCR7-negative TemRA cells. These receptors were collected from a woman in her twenties or thirties in good health.

This clone was observed a few times. In nucleotides, the CDR3 is TGCGCCAGCAGCTTAGGGACAGGGGCGAATCAGCCCCAGCATTTT. Its protein is CASSLGTGANQPQHF. This chain uses TRBV5-1 with TRBJ1-5; 10 bases match TRBD1. Unmatched junction bases numbered 3, after V lost 2 bases and J lost 4 bases. Germline-derived CDR1 and CDR2 are SGHRS and YFSETQ. The CDR3 contains 15 residues. The full variable domain, with the rest looked up from reference TRBV5-1 and TRBJ1-5, is KAGVTQTPRYLIKTRGQQVTLSCSPISGHRSVSWYQQTPGQGLQFLFEYFSETQRNKGNFPGRFSGRQFSNSRSEMNVSTLELGDSALYLCASSLGTGANQPQHFGDGTRLSIL.

The chain recombines TRBV25-1 with TRBJ2-3; D is perhaps TRBD2 (6 bases). V lost 5 bases, J lost 5 bases, and 23 bases lay in between. Germline values: CDR1 MGHDK, CDR2 SYGVNS. This CDR3 comprises 17 residues. The CDR3, as DNA: TGTGCCAGCAGTCCCGCTCATTCGAGGGAGGACGTAGATACGCAGTATTTT. Translation gives CASSPAHSREDVDTQYF.

J is TRBJ2-7 and V is TRBV11-2; D not certain. Trimming took 5 bases from V and 0 from J, leaving 14 bases between them. The CDR3 runs 15 residues. Looked up from germline, CDR1 is SGHAT and CDR2 is FQNNGV. The CDR3 reads CASSATDPSSYEQYF. The CDR3 DNA is TGTGCCAGCAGCGCTACAGATCCAAGCTCCTACGAGCAGTACTTC. Supplemented by reference TRBV11-2 and TRBJ2-7, the full variable domain reads EAGVAQSPRYKIIEKRQSVAFWCNPISGHATLYWYQQILGQGPKLLIQFQNNGVVDDSQLPKDRFSAERLKGVDSTLKIQPAKLEDSAVYLCASSATDPSSYEQYFGPGTRLTVT.

The chain carries TRBV28 and TRBJ1-3, with 8 nucleotides matching TRBD1. There are 15 residues in the CDR3. V gave up 5 bases and J gave up 4 bases; unmatched junction bases: 7. Germline V gene data show CDR1 as MDHEN and CDR2 as SYDVKM. The CDR3 region has the DNA TGTGCCAGCAGTGAGCAGGGGGCTAGGGGAAACACCATATATTTT. It encodes CASSEQGARGNTIYF.

The J gene is TRBJ1-5, the V gene TRBV18; TRBD1 is a possible D gene (5 bases). Trimming stripped 3 bases from V and 2 bases from J, with 17 bases between. The CDR3 is made up of 17 amino acids. CDR1 is KGHSH and CDR2 is LQKENI in the germline V gene. CDR3 loop: CASSPGTPEGGNQPQHF. The CDR3, as DNA: TGTGCCAGCTCACCTGGGACTCCTGAGGGTGGCAATCAGCCCCAGCATTTT.

This clone has a handful of counts. The V call is TRBV28, the J call TRBJ1-1; D is ambiguous. There are 11 residues in the CDR3. Per germline, CDR1 MDHEN and CDR2 SYDVKM. Between the trimmed V and J ends, which lost 4 bases and 8 bases, there was a span of 8 bases. The CDR3 spells CASSSLLEAFF. As DNA, the CDR3 is TGTGCCAGCAGTTCCCTACTCGAAGCTTTCTTT.

This clone was seen a handful of times. This chain joins TRBV7-8 and TRBJ1-5; D may be TRBD1 (5 bases). V lost 5 bases and J 7 bases, leaving 21 bases between the germline ends. The CDR3 is 16 residues long. Per germline, CDR1 SGHVS and CDR2 FQNEAQ. CDR3 sequence (DNA): TGTGCCAGCAGCCAACGCACCCTAGGGGACGGACAGCCCCAGCATTTT. Translated, it gives CASSQRTLGDGQPQHF.

The rearrangement links TRBV28 to TRBJ1-1, with 9 nucleotides matching TRBD1. Trimming at V came to 6 bases and at J to 0 bases, leaving 11 bases not matched to a gene. Germline lookup yields CDR1 MDHEN and CDR2 SYDVKM. This CDR3 spans 17 amino acids. This chain's CDR3 is CASRDTGTGILNTEAFF. CDR3 nucleotides: TGTGCCAGCAGGGACACCGGGACAGGGATCCTGAACACTGAAGCTTTCTTT.

V usage is TRBV6-6 and J usage is TRBJ2-7; a possible D gene is TRBD2 (5 bases). V was clipped by 6 bases and J by 5 bases, with 11 bases between them. The germline V gene encodes CDR1 MNHNY and CDR2 SVGAGI (reference sequence). CDR3 size: 12 residues. The CDR3 region is CASRAGIHEQYF. In DNA, the CDR3 is TGTGCCAGCAGGGCCGGGATCCACGAGCAGTACTTC.

This chain joins TRBV27 and TRBJ2-5, with a possible D match to TRBD1 (6 bases). Trimming cost V 6 bases and J 1 base, with 15 bases left between them. The CDR3 is made up of 15 amino acids. The germline gives CDR1 MNHEY, CDR2 SMNVEV (reference sequence). CDR3 region: CASSPVDRIQETQYF. The CDR3, as DNA: TGTGCCAGCAGCCCCGTGGACAGAATCCAAGAGACCCAGTACTTC.

About this clone itself: A much larger clone differs from this one at a single base, so this may be a read error. The genes are TRBV4-1 and TRBJ2-7; the match to TRBD2 covers 8 bases. CDR3 length: 15 amino acids. J lost 3 bases, V lost 1 base, and 5 bases had no gene match. Germline CDR1 MGHRA, CDR2 YSYEKL. CDR3 bases: TGCGCCAGCAGCCAAGGACTAGCGAATAACTACGAGCAGTACTTC. Translated, it gives CASSQGLANNYEQYF.

CDR3 bases: TGCGCCAGCAGGTACGGGGAGGACGGTGTCGAGCAGTACTTC. Encoded protein: CASRYGEDGVEQYF. The chain carries TRBV5-1 and TRBJ2-7, with D perhaps TRBD2 (6 bases). V lost 5 bases and J 6 bases, leaving 18 bases between the germline ends. The CDR3 is made up of 14 amino acids. Germline CDR1 is SGHRS and CDR2 is YFSETQ.

The chain is built from TRBV14 and TRBJ2-2; 11 bases agree with TRBD2. J lost 6 bases, V lost 4 bases, and 4 bases had no gene match. Germline V gene lookup returns CDR1 SGHDN and CDR2 FVKESK. This CDR3 comprises 15 residues. This CDR3 reads CASSLIAGGAGELFF. CDR3 DNA sequence: TGTGCCAGCAGCCTGATAGCGGGAGGGGCCGGGGAGCTGTTTTTT.

This clone appeared once. The chain links TRBV9 to TRBJ2-3; D is uncertain. V was pared by 2 bases and J by 7 bases, with 14 bases between. Germline V gene sequence: CDR1 SGDLS, CDR2 YYNGEE. The CDR3 loop spans 14 amino acids. CDR3 region: CASSVRTLGHTQYF. The CDR3 DNA sequence: TGTGCCAGCAGCGTCCGAACACTGGGTCATACGCAGTATTTT.

This clone was picked up one time. The gene calls are TRBV29-1 and TRBJ2-1, with 7 bases aligning to TRBD1. V lost 6 bases to trimming and J lost 4 bases; unmatched junction nucleotides: 12. CDR1 and CDR2 from the germline V gene are SQVTM and ANQGSEA. The CDR3 totals 15 residues. The CDR3 region has the DNA TGCAGCGTCCGTCCCGGGACAGAATTTTACAATGAGCAGTTCTTC. It is translated as CSVRPGTEFYNEQFF.

J is TRBJ2-7 and V is TRBV13; D may be TRBD1 or TRBD2 (5 bases each). V gave up 5 bases and J gave up 3 bases, with 11 bases separating them. Germline V gene sequence: CDR1 PRHDT, CDR2 FYEKMQ (reference sequence). This CDR3 spans 13 amino acids. CDR3 DNA sequence: TGTGCCAGCAGCCGGGACCCCCTCTACGAGCAGTACTTC. This codes for CASSRDPLYEQYF.

This sequence joins TRBV20-1 and TRBJ2-7, with D hard to call. V lost 2 bases, J lost 7 bases, and 9 bases lay in between. CDR1 is DFQATT, CDR2 SNEGSKA, per germline (reference sequence). This CDR3 comprises 11 residues. The CDR3 bases are TGCAGTGCTAGAACCCTTCCTGAGCAGTACTTC. Residues: CSARTLPEQYF.

The rearrangement joins TRBV27 to TRBJ2-3; a weak D match, TRBD1 (8 bases). Trimming shortened V by 8 bases and J by 11 bases, and 14 bases separated the two germline ends. CDR1 MNHEY and CDR2 SMNVEV come from the germline V gene (reference sequence). The CDR3 has 11 residues. CDR3 protein: CASDGGTGQYF. The CDR3 DNA reads as TGTGCCAGCGACGGGGGGACAGGGCAGTATTTT.

Comments on this clone: One junction end disagrees with the germline gene, perhaps due to a read error. The chain combines TRBV11-2 with TRBJ1-1; the D gene is possibly TRBD1 (6 bases). Germline CDR1 SGHAT, CDR2 FQNNGV. The CDR3 runs to 12 residues. DNA of the CDR3: TGTGCCAGCAGCTTAGCGGGTCGGGGGCTACTCTTT. Translating gives CASSLAGRGLLF.

The table lists this clone with a few counts. The rearrangement links TRBV30 to TRBJ2-5; 9 bases fit TRBD2. J was trimmed by 6 bases and V by 0 bases; bases with no gene match: 8. Germline V gene lookup returns CDR1 GTSNPN and CDR2 SVGIG (reference sequence). The CDR3 runs 15 residues. DNA of the CDR3: TGTGCCTGGAGTGTCTTTAGCGGGAGTGGCAAGACCCAGTACTTC. As protein: CAWSVFSGSGKTQYF.

V usage is TRBV7-6 and J usage is TRBJ2-7; 13 nucleotides agree with TRBD2. CDR1 is SGHVS and CDR2 is FNYEAQ in the germline V gene. V trimming: 3 bases; J trimming: 4 bases; junction bases outside the gene matches: 12. This CDR3 has 18 residues. This CDR3 is CASSFGLAGAPLGYEQYF. The DNA of the CDR3 is TGTGCCAGCAGCTTCGGACTAGCGGGAGCTCCCTTAGGGTACGAGCAGTACTTC. The whole variable domain, remainder taken from reference TRBV7-6 and TRBJ2-7, is GAGVSQSPRYKVTKRGQDVALRCDPISGHVSLYWYRQALGQGPEFLTYFNYEAQQDKSGLPNDRFSAERPEGSISTLTIQRTEQRDSAMYRCASSFGLAGAPLGYEQYFGPGTRLTVT.

The chain carries TRBV19 and TRBJ1-5, with D possibly matching TRBD1 (6 bases). Trimming pared 3 bases from V and 0 bases from J, leaving 21 bases between. This CDR3 has 19 residues. Germline loops: CDR1 LNHDA, CDR2 SQIVND (reference sequence). CDR3 region: CASSIGGRAQGLSNQPQHF. The CDR3 DNA reads as TGTGCCAGTAGTATCGGGGGGCGCGCACAGGGCCTTAGCAATCAGCCCCAGCATTTT.

This clone was recorded at least ten times. CDR3 bases: TGTGCCAGCAGGGGAGGGGGAAGTCAGCCCCAGCATTTT. Its translation is CASRGGGSQPQHF. The V call is TRBV25-1, the J call TRBJ1-5; possibly TRBD1 for D (6 bases). Trimming cost V 6 bases and J 6 bases, with 12 bases left between them. This CDR3 contains 13 residues. CDR1 MGHDK and CDR2 SYGVNS come from the germline V gene.

The CDR3: CASSLNRPTFGEQYF. Here the CDR3 DNA reads TGTGCCAGCAGCTTAAATCGCCCCACCTTCGGGGAGCAGTACTTC. The rearrangement joins TRBV7-2 to TRBJ2-7; D remains unclear. The CDR3 covers 15 residues. Trimming shortened V by 2 bases and J by 7 bases, and 18 bases separated the two germline ends. The germline CDR1 and CDR2 sequences are SGHTA and FQGNSA.

This clone was seen a few times. The chain is built from TRBV2 and TRBJ1-2, with a weak D call TRBD1 (5 bases). Germline loops: CDR1 SNHLY, CDR2 FYNNEI. CDR3 length: 13 residues. Trimming left V 7 bases short and J 7 bases short, with 16 bases between. CDR3 amino acids: CASTPDGGTGYTF. CDR3 DNA sequence: TGTGCCAGCACCCCGGATGGGGGTACTGGCTACACCTTC.

The chain carries TRBV4-1 and TRBJ2-7; 9 bases are a match to TRBD1. V dropped 1 base and J dropped 6; count of bases not matched to a gene: 10. CDR1 MGHRA and CDR2 YSYEKL come from the germline V gene. CDR3 size: 16 residues. CDR3 bases: TGCGCCAGCAGCCAAGTCGCCGGGACAGGGAGGGGCGAGCAGTACTTC. This gives the protein CASSQVAGTGRGEQYF.

This clone was seen ten or more times. The gene calls are TRBV9 and TRBJ2-2; the D gene is possibly TRBD2 (6 bases). The CDR3 has 13 residues. V was clipped by 9 bases and J by 4 bases, with 13 bases between them. The germline V gene encodes CDR1 SGDLS and CDR2 YYNGEE. CDR3 protein: CATSYGGTGELFF. In nucleotides, the CDR3 is TGTGCCACGTCATACGGGGGCACCGGGGAGCTGTTTTTT.